Each of the 30 T cell receptor beta chains below was sequenced from the same sample in a study of molecular identifiers for immune sequencing clone quantification. TCRdb reprocessed the PCR reads with MiXCR, giving one entry per CDR3 protein. Of about 630,000 distinct CDR3 sequences in the sample, roughly 23% were seen once. Sequenced material: naive CD8+ T cells from blood, with Jurkat cell RNA spiked in. Sample subset: FACS-sorted CD8+CD4-CCR7+CD45RA+ naive T cells. Source of these receptors: a human donor in good health. Some libraries in this study had Jurkat cell RNA spiked in.

This chain joins TRBV30 and TRBJ2-7; D could derive from TRBD1 or TRBD2 (6 bases each). V lost 0 bases and J lost 13, with 16 bases in between. Germline V gives CDR1 GTSNPN, CDR2 SVGIG (reference sequence). The length of the CDR3 is 12 residues. In DNA, the CDR3 is TGTGCCTGGAGTGTTACGGGGGCCACCTTTTACTTC. Protein sequence: CAWSVTGATFYF.

The chain employs TRBV4-2 and TRBJ1-1; D is perhaps TRBD1 (5 bases). CDR1 is LGHNA, CDR2 YNFKEQ, per germline. V shed 0 bases and J shed 6 bases, with 11 bases lying between them. This CDR3 is 14 amino acids long. The CDR3, as DNA: TGTGCCAGCAGCCAAGAATCAGGGCAGCCTGAAGCTTTCTTT. This sequence encodes CASSQESGQPEAFF.

This sequence joins TRBV4-1 and TRBJ2-3; D is unresolved. Germline values: CDR1 MGHRA, CDR2 YSYEKL. Trimming cost V 0 bases and J 0 bases, with 10 bases left between them. This CDR3 is built from 16 residues. The DNA for the CDR3 is TGCGCCAGCAGCCAAGAGATATACTCTAGCACAGATACGCAGTATTTT. As protein: CASSQEIYSSTDTQYF.

J is TRBJ1-4 and V is TRBV15; no firm D call. This CDR3 is built from 16 residues. The germline gives CDR1 LNHNV, CDR2 YYDKDF (reference sequence). Trimming took 2 bases from V and 6 from J, leaving 16 bases between them. The CDR3 nucleotides read TGTGCCACCAGCAGACGGGCCACCGGGTTGGATGAAAAACTGTTTTTT. As protein: CATSRRATGLDEKLFF. The entire variable domain, with the rest obtained from reference TRBV15 and TRBJ1-4, is as follows: DAMVIQNPRYQVTQFGKPVTLSCSQTLNHNVMYWYQQKSSQAPKLLFHYYDKDFNNEADTPDNFQSRRPNTSFCFLDIRSPGLGDTAMYLCATSRRATGLDEKLFFGSGTQLSVL.

This clonotype occurred a few times. This rearrangement joins TRBV3-1 to TRBJ2-5; 11 positions match TRBD2. Per germline, CDR1 LGHDT and CDR2 YNNKEL (reference sequence). The CDR3 consists of 17 residues. V dropped 1 base and J dropped 5; count of bases not matched to a gene: 9. In DNA form, the CDR3 reads TGTGCCAGCAGCCAAGGCTACACTAGCGGGAGTGGGGAGACCCAGTACTTC. This codes for CASSQGYTSGSGETQYF.

This clonotype occurred many times. The genes are TRBV27 and TRBJ2-7; 9 bases match TRBD1. This CDR3 comprises 14 residues. Trimming cost V 7 bases and J 2 bases; bases outside gene matches: 6. Per the germline V gene, CDR1 is MNHEY and CDR2 is SMNVEV (reference sequence). CDR3 sequence (DNA): TGTGCCAGCACCCTCAGACAGGGGGCCTACGAGCAGTACTTC. Translation gives CASTLRQGAYEQYF.

This clonotype was seen a few times. The V and J genes are TRBV7-2 and TRBJ1-3, with a possible D match to TRBD1 (6 bases). Trimming took 1 base from V and 3 from J, leaving 10 bases between them. The CDR3 covers 15 residues. Germline CDR1 reads SGHTA; CDR2 reads FQGNSA. In DNA form, the CDR3 reads TGTGCCAGCAGCTTAGACTGGGGGCGTGGAAACACCATATATTTT. Amino acids: CASSLDWGRGNTIYF.

Many counts were recorded for this clonotype. The chain recombines TRBV7-2 with TRBJ2-1; a weak D match, TRBD2 (5 bases). The CDR3 is 16 residues long. CDR1 is SGHTA and CDR2 is FQGNSA in the germline V gene. V lost 2 bases to trimming and J lost 2 bases, with 13 bases between them. CDR3 sequence (DNA): TGTGCCAGCAGCTTATGGCCACTAGACGCCTACAATGAGCAGTTCTTC. Protein: CASSLWPLDAYNEQFF.

The V gene is TRBV19, the J gene TRBJ1-2; unclear D gene. The V end was cut by 6 bases, the J end by 6 bases, with 17 bases between. The CDR3 has 14 amino acids. CDR1 LNHDA and CDR2 SQIVND come from the germline V gene (reference sequence). The CDR3 is CASRRGSDTNGYTF. The CDR3, as DNA: TGTGCCAGTAGGCGAGGGTCTGACACCAATGGCTACACCTTC.

This clonotype was recorded a few times. The chain carries TRBV7-9 and TRBJ2-5, with D possibly TRBD2 on 5 matching bases. Germline V gene data show CDR1 as SEHNR and CDR2 as FQNEAQ (reference sequence). Between the trimmed V and J ends, which lost 1 base and 5 bases, there was a span of 14 bases. The CDR3 totals 15 residues. The CDR3 DNA follows: TGTGCCAGCAGCTTAGGGGGAGCCCCGAATGAGACCCAGTACTTC. Encoded protein: CASSLGGAPNETQYF.

This clonotype turned up a few times. Germline and junction disagree at one end, which may indicate a read error. The chain is built from TRBV19 and TRBJ2-3; TRBD2 is a possible D gene (6 bases). Germline V lookup: CDR1 LNHDA, CDR2 SQIVND (reference sequence). The CDR3 has 16 amino acids. CDR3 bases: TGTGCCAGTAGTATCGATTCCGGGAGCAGCGCAGATACGCAGTGTTTT. This codes for CASSIDSGSSADTQCF.

In regard to this clonotype: Since a much larger clone is just one base distant, this may be a read error. The gene calls are TRBV5-1 and TRBJ2-3; D is unclear. Germline V gene data show CDR1 as SGHRS and CDR2 as YFSETQ. This CDR3 is built from 13 residues. CDR3 loop: CAGSFTEADTQYF. CDR3 nucleotides: TGCGCCGGCAGCTTCACCGAAGCAGATACGCAGTATTTT.

This chain uses TRBV4-3 with TRBJ1-6, with 7 bases matching TRBD1. This CDR3 contains 16 residues. V shed 7 bases, J shed 1 base, and the junction held 7 bases outside the gene matches. Germline assignment: CDR1 LGHNA and CDR2 YSLEER. The CDR3, as DNA: TGCGCCAGCAACCACAGGGGTGCGTCCTATAATTCACCCCTCCACTTT. Its protein is CASNHRGASYNSPLHF.

This clonotype turned up a few times. The chain employs TRBV7-9 and TRBJ1-1; tentatively, D is TRBD1 (5 bases). Looked up from germline, CDR1 is SEHNR and CDR2 is FQNEAQ (reference sequence). With 5 bases removed from V and 1 base from J, the gap between germline ends came to 17 bases. The CDR3 contains 16 residues. CDR3: CASSPVLEGPNTEAFF. Written as DNA, the CDR3 is TGTGCCAGCAGCCCCGTGTTGGAGGGACCGAACACTGAAGCTTTCTTT.

With respect to this clonotype: This could be a read error, since a much larger clone is one nucleotide away. V is TRBV11-2 and J is TRBJ2-1; D unresolved. CDR3 size: 13 residues. Germline V CDR1 and CDR2: SGHAT, FQNNGV. CDR3 sequence (DNA): TGTGCCAGCGGTAGCAGCTCCTACCATGAGCAGTTCTTC. It codes for CASGSSSYHEQFF.

There are many counts of this clonotype. This chain links TRBV14 with TRBJ2-3; 10 bases line up with TRBD2. Per the germline V gene, CDR1 is SGHDN and CDR2 is FVKESK. Losses at the gene ends were 0 bases for V and 0 bases for J; bases not matched to a gene: 0. The CDR3 is made up of 16 amino acids. The CDR3 nucleotides read TGTGCCAGCAGCCAAGAACTAGCGGGAAGCACAGATACGCAGTATTTT. It is translated as CASSQELAGSTDTQYF.

This clonotype was picked up many times. J is TRBJ2-4 and V is TRBV13, with 14 bases lining up with TRBD2. CDR1 PRHDT and CDR2 FYEKMQ come from the germline V gene (reference sequence). J gave up 0 bases and V 4 bases, and 5 bases lay outside the gene matches. CDR3 length: 18 amino acids. CDR3 in amino acids: CASSYGLAGGPAKNIQYF. CDR3 coding DNA: TGTGCCAGCAGCTACGGACTAGCGGGAGGACCAGCCAAAAACATTCAGTACTTC.

Concerning this clonotype itself: With a much larger clone just one base away, this may be a read error. The conserved phenylalanine or tryptophan is not found at the CDR3 terminus, so this likely reflects a read error. The chain uses TRBV7-6 and TRBJ2-7; 12 nucleotides agree with TRBD1. The V gene's germline CDR1 is SGHVS and CDR2 FNYEAQ. The CDR3 consists of 15 residues. The V and J ends lost 4 bases and 5 bases, in that order; junction bases with no gene match: 6. CDR3 nucleotide sequence: TGTGCCAGCAGCTCCCCGGGACAGGGGGCTCACGAGCAGTACTGC. This codes for CASSSPGQGAHEQYC.

The rearrangement joins TRBV21-1 to TRBJ2-6. TRBV21-1 is shown as a pseudogene. The CDR3 runs to 18 residues. The CDR3: CASSNAELRALGANVLTF. The CDR3 DNA sequence: TGTGCCAGCAGCAATGCCGAGTTACGTGCGTTAGGGGCCAACGTCCTGACTTTC.

This clonotype has just one count. One junction end disagrees with the germline gene, perhaps due to a read error. This chain links TRBV9 with TRBJ2-7; D unclear. The germline gives CDR1 SGDLS, CDR2 YYNGEE. The CDR3 is made up of 11 amino acids. The CDR3 sequence is CASGAGYERYF. As DNA, the CDR3 is TGTGCCAGCGGCGCTGGTTACGAGCGGTACTTC.

This clonotype has only a few counts. The rearrangement joins TRBV20-1 to TRBJ2-7; D possibly matches TRBD1 or TRBD2 (6 bases each). Trimming stripped 0 bases from V and 1 base from J, with 13 bases between. This CDR3 is built from 15 residues. CDR1 is DFQATT and CDR2 is SNEGSKA in the germline V gene (reference sequence). The CDR3, as DNA: TGCAGTGCTAGAGATCTCGGGGGCGGTTCCTACGAGCAGTACTTC. As protein: CSARDLGGGSYEQYF.

This clonotype occurred a few times. This chain uses TRBV7-9 with TRBJ2-3, with no clear D. The germline gives CDR1 SEHNR, CDR2 FQNEAQ (reference sequence). The CDR3 totals 18 residues. The V and J ends lost 0 bases and 6 bases respectively, with 22 bases between them. The DNA for the CDR3 is TGTGCCAGCAGCTTAGCTCACGGAGTTGGGGTAGACCCGGATACGCAGTATTTT. It yields the protein CASSLAHGVGVDPDTQYF.

As concerns this clonotype: A read error is likely, as this CDR3 ends without the conserved phenylalanine or tryptophan. The rearrangement joins TRBV5-1 to TRBJ2-5; TRBD1 is a possible D gene (7 bases). The germline V gene encodes CDR1 SGHRS and CDR2 YFSETQ. Trimming stripped 4 bases from V and 3 bases from J, with 16 bases between. The CDR3 length is 15 residues. The CDR3 sequence: CASSPAGGREETQYL. The CDR3 bases are TGCGCCAGCAGCCCGGCAGGGGGGCGGGAAGAGACCCAGTACCTC.

This clonotype appeared many times. V is TRBV7-9 and J is TRBJ2-3; the match to TRBD1 covers 8 bases. From germline, CDR1 is SEHNR and CDR2 FQNEAQ (reference sequence). With 2 bases clipped from V and 2 bases from J, the junction kept 6 bases outside the gene matches. CDR3 length: 16 residues. CDR3 protein: CASSLSQGAVTDTQYF. In DNA, the CDR3 is TGTGCCAGCAGCTTATCTCAGGGGGCTGTCACAGATACGCAGTATTTT.

This clonotype was seen a few times. V usage is TRBV7-9 and J usage is TRBJ2-7; 8 bases line up with TRBD1. Germline CDR1 and CDR2: SEHNR and FQNEAQ (reference sequence). V lost 1 base, J lost 7 bases, and 9 bases stayed unmatched. The CDR3 sequence is 15 residues long. The CDR3, as DNA: TGTGCCAGCAGCTTAGAGCCAGGGGGCTTGGAGGAGCAGTACTTC. Translating it yields CASSLEPGGLEEQYF.

The chain has TRBV30 and TRBJ2-1; 10 bases fit TRBD2. CDR3 length equals 16 residues. CDR1 is GTSNPN, CDR2 SVGIG, per germline (reference sequence). DNA for the CDR3: TGTGCATCGGAAGGGCTAGCGGGGGAGCGTTACAATGAGCAGTTCTTC. Its translation: CASEGLAGERYNEQFF.

Comment on this clonotype: At one end, the junction sequence differs from germline, possibly due to a read error. V is TRBV28 and J is TRBJ2-3, with a tentative D call TRBD1 (5 bases). This CDR3 has 12 residues. The germline V gene encodes CDR1 MDHEN and CDR2 SYDVKM. The chain's CDR3 is CAGSLGADTQYF. The CDR3 region has the DNA TGTGCCGGCAGTCTAGGGGCAGATACGCAGTATTTT.

With regard to this clonotype: At one of its ends the junction is not consistent with the germline gene, which may arise from a read error. The rearrangement links TRBV7-3 to TRBJ2-3; 10 bases are a match to TRBD2. The CDR3 has 16 residues. Germline V gene lookup returns CDR1 SGHTA and CDR2 FQGTGA. The CDR3 region is CASNLRTSGYTDTQYF. The CDR3, as DNA: TGTGCCAGCAACTTAAGGACTAGCGGCTACACAGATACGCAGTATTTT.

The chain couples TRBV3-1 to TRBJ2-7; 9 nucleotides match TRBD2. The CDR3 is made up of 14 amino acids. The germline CDR1 and CDR2 sequences are LGHDT and YNNKEL (reference sequence). With 1 base clipped from V and 7 bases from J, the junction kept 5 bases outside the gene matches. The CDR3 DNA sequence: TGTGCCAGCAGCCAAGGCGGGAGGGCAACTGAGCAGTACTTC. Protein: CASSQGGRATEQYF.

V gene TRBV27 combines with J gene TRBJ2-1, with 11 bases that match TRBD2. Germline V gene lookup returns CDR1 MNHEY and CDR2 SMNVEV (reference sequence). The CDR3 sequence is 14 residues long. Trimming removed 4 bases from V and 5 bases from J; junction bases left unmatched: 1. CDR3 amino acids: CASSSGLADNEQFF. CDR3 DNA: TGTGCCAGCAGTTCGGGACTAGCGGACAATGAGCAGTTCTTC.